This entry concerns a single T cell receptor beta chain. The antigen remains unidentified. The investigators split CD4+ cells into a CD45RA+ naive subset and a CD45RA-negative memory subset. Using immunoSEQ multiplex PCR, the repertoire was profiled, and TCRdb retains in-frame clones only, with some absent. The top ten hold over 0.12% of the sample, which has roughly 2.5 million clones, around nine tenths seen once. The CDR3 has 16 residues. Trimming at V came to 0 bases and at J to 5 bases, leaving 8 bases not matched to a gene. Germline CDR1 is MNHEY and CDR2 is SMNVEV (reference sequence). The data belong to a study of shared clonotypes between healthy human individuals. On the study more broadly: Every donor yielded three CD4 naive, three CD4 memory, two CD8 naive and one CD8 memory plate. General study points: Some naive CD4 clonotypes, 4% to 6%, turned up in common across several donors.

The sequenced material came from naive CD4+ T cells sorted from blood. As to subset: CD45RA+ positively selected. The clonotype comes from a young man in good health. This chain links TRBV27 with TRBJ2-7; 9 positions match TRBD1. CDR3 DNA: TGTGCCAGCAGTTTATCCCAGACAGGGGGGGACCACGAGCAGTACTTC. Its translation is CASSLSQTGGDHEQYF.